The T cell receptor beta chain under discussion was sequenced for a study of a mutant IDH1 vaccine in newly diagnosed glioma. Study-wide results and limits: With respect to changes in top peripheral T cell clonotypes, pseudoprogression seemed unrelated.

This table comes from immunoSEQ multiplex PCR, and its TCRdb copy is limited to in-frame clones, with some not included. The profile covers about 30,000 clones, with about 80% appearing a single time and about 16% taken by the ten largest. The trim removed 4 bases at V and 4 bases at J, leaving 8 bases unmatched. Looked up from germline, CDR1 is SGHRS and CDR2 is YFSETQ. The CDR3 length is 16 residues. Indicated time point: week 35, safety follow-up. Topical imiquimod accompanied each vaccine dose, which consisted of 300 ug of mutant IDH1 20-mer peptide. Weeks 1, 3, 5, 7, 11, 15, 19 and 23 were when patients received their eight vaccinations. New WHO grade 3 or 4 IDH1-mutant, ATRX-lost astrocytomas were present in all donors. Only one count was recorded for this clone. Its matching antigen is unknown.

The gene calls are TRBV5-1 and TRBJ2-1; 10 bases are a match to TRBD2. The material was PBMCs, obtained from a glioma patient whose treatment included an IDH1 peptide vaccine. This sequence originates from a man aged 25 to 40 with glioma. CDR3 nucleotide sequence: TGCGCCAGCAGCCCCCGGACTAGCGGATTTTACAATGAGCAGTTCTTC. Translation gives CASSPRTSGFYNEQFF.